The 3 T cell receptor beta chains below come from one sample, sequenced in a study of T cell responses to AZD1222 COVID-19 vaccine. Profiled with immunoSEQ multiplex PCR; TCRdb holds only in-frame clones, not every one. The table lists some 85,000 clones, about 85% of them singletons. Sequencing was performed on peripheral blood, taken on day 0 of AZD1222 vaccination. The receptors originated from an adult in good health.

The table lists this clone with a few counts. As DNA, the CDR3 is TGTGCCAGCAGTTTAGGAGTGGTGGATGGCTACACCTTC. Its protein product is CASSLGVVDGYTF. This chain uses TRBV28 with TRBJ1-2; no reliable D call. The CDR3 runs 13 residues. V lost 2 bases and J 6 bases, leaving 10 bases between the germline ends. Per the germline V gene, CDR1 is MDHEN and CDR2 is SYDVKM.

In DNA form, the CDR3 reads TGTGCCATCACGACTAGCGGTTCCTACGAGCAGTACTTC. Translating gives CAITTSGSYEQYF. The chain is built from TRBV10-3 and TRBJ2-7; the match to TRBD2 covers 9 bases. V shed 7 bases, J shed 1 base, and the junction held 2 bases outside the gene matches. The CDR3 totals 13 residues. Per the germline V gene, CDR1 is ENHRY and CDR2 is SYGVKD.

The J gene is TRBJ2-7, the V gene TRBV12-3 or TRBV12-4; D is uncertain. The CDR3 sequence is 11 residues long. V was pared by 3 bases and J by 5 bases, with 5 bases between. CDR3 amino acids: CASSFGDEQYF. In nucleotides, the CDR3 is TGTGCCAGCAGTTTTGGGGACGAGCAGTACTTC.